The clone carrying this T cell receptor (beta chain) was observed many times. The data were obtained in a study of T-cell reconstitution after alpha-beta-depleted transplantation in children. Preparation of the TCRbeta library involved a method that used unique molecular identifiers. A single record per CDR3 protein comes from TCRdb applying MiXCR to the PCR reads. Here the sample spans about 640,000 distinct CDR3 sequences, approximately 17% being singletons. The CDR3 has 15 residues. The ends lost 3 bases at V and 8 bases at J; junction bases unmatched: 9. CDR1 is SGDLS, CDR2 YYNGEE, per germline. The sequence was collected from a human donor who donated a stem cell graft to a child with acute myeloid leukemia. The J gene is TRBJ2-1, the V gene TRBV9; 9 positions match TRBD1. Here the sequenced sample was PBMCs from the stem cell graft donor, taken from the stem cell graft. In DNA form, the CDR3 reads TGTGCCAGCAGCGCCGAACTACAGGGGGCGGATGAGCAGTTCTTC. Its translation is CASSAELQGADEQFF.